A selection of T cell receptor beta chains follows, all from one sample in a study of blood T cell repertoires in COVID-19. Sequencing was performed with immunoSEQ multiplex PCR; in TCRdb, only in-frame clones are kept and a portion is missing. The sample shows fewer than 60,000 clones, 75% to 85% of them seen only once. Sequencing was carried out using peripheral blood. The receptors here all came from a man aged 60-69 years with COVID-19, enrolled during active disease. Both conserved end residues are part of each CDR3. The D gene is left open where the match is weak. The size field is filled for only some rows; it gives once, few, many or a size class.

v_call	clone_size	d_call	j_call	cdr3_nt	cdr3_aa
TRBV5-1	.	TRBD1	TRBJ2-7	TGCGCCAGCAGCTTGGCCGGGGACAGGGGCCACGAGCAGTACTTC	CASSLAGDRGHEQYF
TRBV5-1	.	TRBD1	TRBJ2-1	TGCGCCAGCAGCCCGGGGGACAGGGGCTCTACTGAGCAGTTCTTC	CASSPGDRGSTEQFF
TRBV5-6	once	TRBD2	TRBJ2-1	TGTGCCAGCAGCTCCCTTTCGATCGGGGGGGACCACAATGAGCAGTTCTTC	CASSSLSIGGDHNEQFF
TRBV5-4	.	TRBD1	TRBJ1-2	TGTGCCAGCACCGGGGAAACCGACAGGGGAAGAAACTATGGCTACACCTTC	CASTGETDRGRNYGYTF
TRBV4-1	few	.	TRBJ1-1	TGCGCCAGCAGCCAAGACGTTGCTGGGGGCTTGGGCACTGAAGCTTTCTTT	CASSQDVAGGLGTEAFF
TRBV6-5	.	.	TRBJ1-5	TGTGCCAGGTTGTTTCGAGGTCAGCCCCAGCATTTT	CARLFRGQPQHF
TRBV5-1	.	TRBD1	TRBJ1-2	TGCGCCAGCAGCTGGGGACAGGGGGCGAGGGGCTACACCTTC	CASSWGQGARGYTF
TRBV27	.	TRBD1	TRBJ2-7	TGTGCCAGCAGTTCGTTCAGGACAGGGGGCAGTGAGCAGTACTTC	CASSSFRTGGSEQYF
TRBV6-1	.	TRBD2	TRBJ2-5	TGTGCCAGCAGTGAACTAGCGGGGGGGCAAGAGACCCAGTACTTC	CASSELAGGQETQYF
TRBV27	.	TRBD2	TRBJ2-1	TGTGCCAGCAGTAGATCAGCGGGATACTCCTACAATGAGCAGTTCTTC	CASSRSAGYSYNEQFF
TRBV5-6	few	.	TRBJ1-1	TGTGCCAGCACCCGCGGGCCGGTCACTGAAGCTTTCTTT	CASTRGPVTEAFF
TRBV18	.	TRBD1	TRBJ2-1	TGTGCCAGCTCACCAATGGTGAGGGGACAGGGGAGTAATGAGCAGTTCTTC	CASSPMVRGQGSNEQFF
TRBV7-6	.	.	TRBJ1-1	TGTGCCAGCAGCTTAGGAGAGAACACTGAAGCTTTCTTT	CASSLGENTEAFF
TRBV7-9	.	TRBD2	TRBJ2-2	TGTGCCAGCAGCCGGGCTAGCGGGACGAACACCGGGGAGCTGTTTTTT	CASSRASGTNTGELFF
TRBV5-1	.	.	TRBJ2-5	TGCGCCAGCAGCTTGGGGCAGGTCCAAGAGACCCAGTACTTC	CASSLGQVQETQYF
TRBV5-4	.	.	TRBJ2-1	TGTGCCAGCAGCTTACAGGGCCATGAGCAGTTCTTC	CASSLQGHEQFF
TRBV27	.	TRBD2	TRBJ2-3	TGTGCCAGCAGTTTACCCCCTCAGCGGGAGGGCCCGAGAGATACGCAGTATTTT	CASSLPPQREGPRDTQYF
TRBV19	.	TRBD2	TRBJ2-3	TGTGCCAGTGCGACGGCGGGAGGACTCACAGATACGCAGTATTTT	CASATAGGLTDTQYF
TRBV11-1	few	TRBD2	TRBJ2-3	TGTGCCAGCAGCCCAGGACTAGCGGGTACGCAGTATTTT	CASSPGLAGTQYF
TRBV2	.	.	TRBJ2-7	.	CASSFGQGYEQYF
TRBV27	.	.	TRBJ2-7	TGTGCCAGCAGTTTATCGGTAGGGGTCCGGGCTCGGGAGCAGTACTTC	CASSLSVGVRAREQYF
TRBV5-8	once	TRBD1	TRBJ2-3	TGTGCCAGCAGCTTGACAACACCGGGACAGAGCACAGATACGCAGTATTTT	CASSLTTPGQSTDTQYF
TRBV6-5	once	.	TRBJ2-3	TGTGCCAGCAGCTCCGGTACGCAGTATTTT	CASSSGTQYF
TRBV2	few	.	TRBJ2-1	TGTGCCAGCAGTGATGACAGGACATACAATGAGCAGTTCTTC	CASSDDRTYNEQFF
TRBV6-2/TRBV6-3	.	.	TRBJ1-3	TGTGCCAGCAGTTACGGGGGCGTTGGCTCTGGAAACACCATATATTTT	CASSYGGVGSGNTIYF
TRBV6-2/TRBV6-3	.	TRBD2	TRBJ2-1	TGTGCCAGCAGTAGCCAGGCTAGCGGGCCGCAAAATGAGCAGTTCTTC	CASSSQASGPQNEQFF
TRBV2	few	.	TRBJ2-3	TGTGCCAGCAGTGCTTCAGGGGCCCAGGGAGATACGCAGTATTTT	CASSASGAQGDTQYF
TRBV11-3	.	.	TRBJ2-1	TGTGCCAGCAGCCCGCCCGACACCAATGAGCAGTTCTTC	CASSPPDTNEQFF
TRBV6-5	.	TRBD1	TRBJ1-1	TGTGCCAGCAACCGGGACAGTATGAACACTGAAGCTTTCTTT	CASNRDSMNTEAFF
TRBV6-2/TRBV6-3	.	TRBD1	TRBJ1-5	TGTGCCAGCAGTTACCCCGGGACAGGGGGCTACAATCAGCCCCAGCATTTT	CASSYPGTGGYNQPQHF
TRBV9	.	.	TRBJ2-7	TGTGCCAGCAGCCCGAGTTACTCCTACGAGCAGTACTTC	CASSPSYSYEQYF
TRBV19	few	.	TRBJ1-2	TGTGCCAGTACCCGAGGGGGAACCTATGGCTACACCTTC	CASTRGGTYGYTF
TRBV7-3	.	TRBD1	TRBJ2-2	TGTGCCAGCAGCCCACGACAGGGAGCGAACACCGGGGAGCTGTTTTTT	CASSPRQGANTGELFF
TRBV5-1	.	TRBD1	TRBJ1-5	TGCGCCAGAATGTGGGGGACAGGGGGCAGGTATAGCAATCAGCCCCAGCATTTT	CARMWGTGGRYSNQPQHF
TRBV6-4	once	TRBD2	TRBJ2-3	TGTGCCAGCAGCCCAGCGGGGGGCAACACAGATACGCAGTATTTT	CASSPAGGNTDTQYF
TRBV5-5	few	.	TRBJ2-2	TGTGCCAGCAGCCTACGGGACTTGAACACCGGGGAGCTGTTTTTT	CASSLRDLNTGELFF
TRBV6-6	.	TRBD1	TRBJ1-1	TGTGCCAGCAGTACCGGACAGGGGGGATCGGCTTTCTTT	CASSTGQGGSAFF
TRBV19	.	TRBD1	TRBJ2-7	TGTGCCAGTAACCACCGGGACAGATCCTACGAGCAGTACTTC	CASNHRDRSYEQYF
TRBV10-3	.	.	TRBJ2-3	TGTGCCATCAGCCCCGGTGCTAGCGTGAGCACAGATACGCAGTATTTT	CAISPGASVSTDTQYF
TRBV27	.	.	TRBJ2-7	TGTGCCAGCAGTTGGGGCATAAGCTCCTACGAGCAGTACTTC	CASSWGISSYEQYF
TRBV2	.	TRBD2	TRBJ2-2	TGTGCCAGCAGTAAGACTAGCGGGGGGAAGTCGAACACCGGGGAGCTGTTTTTT	CASSKTSGGKSNTGELFF
TRBV18	.	TRBD2	TRBJ2-7	TGTGCCAGCTCATCCGGGAGGACTTCCTACGAGCAGTACTTC	CASSSGRTSYEQYF
TRBV11-1	.	.	TRBJ2-1	TGTGCCAGCAGCTTCGAGACACAGCCCTACAATGAGCAGTTCTTC	CASSFETQPYNEQFF
TRBV30	.	.	TRBJ2-1	TGTGCCTGGCAGGGGTCCTACAATGAGCAGTTCTTC	CAWQGSYNEQFF
TRBV18	.	TRBD1	TRBJ1-2	TGTGCCAGCTCACAAGACGGGACAGGGATCTATGGCTACACCTTC	CASSQDGTGIYGYTF
TRBV25-1	.	.	TRBJ1-5	TGTGCCAGCAGCAAGGGGTTTTGGCCCCAGCATTTT	CASSKGFWPQHF
TRBV3-1/TRBV3-2	.	.	TRBJ2-1	TGTGCCAGCAGTCCCTACAGGGTAGGGAGCTCCTACAATGAGCAGTTCTTC	CASSPYRVGSSYNEQFF
TRBV5-5	.	TRBD1	TRBJ1-5	TGTGCCAGCAGCTTAGAACAGGGGCGCAATCAGCCCCAGCATTTT	CASSLEQGRNQPQHF
TRBV6-1	.	TRBD2	TRBJ2-7	TGTGCCAGCAGTGAAACGCTAGCGGGGGGTGAGCAGTACTTC	CASSETLAGGEQYF
TRBV11-2	.	TRBD1	TRBJ1-2	TGTGCCAGCAGCCCCACGACACAGGGGGGCTACACCTTC	CASSPTTQGGYTF
TRBV2	.	TRBD2	TRBJ2-1	TGTGCCAGCAGACCCGGGACTAGCGGGAGCTATGAGCAGTTCTTC	CASRPGTSGSYEQFF
TRBV2	few	TRBD1	TRBJ1-6	TGTGCCAGCAGTGAAGTATGGACAGGGTACTCACCCCTCCACTTT	CASSEVWTGYSPLHF
TRBV6-6	.	.	TRBJ1-4	TGTGCCAGCCAGACCCAGGGAGGTGAAAAACTGTTTTTT	CASQTQGGEKLFF
TRBV6-5	.	.	TRBJ1-2	TGTGCCAGTCTCTGGGGAGCGGGCTACACCTTC	CASLWGAGYTF
TRBV7-9	once	.	TRBJ2-7	TGTGCCAGCAGCAAACGCGGTCCGAGGGCTGAGCAGTACTTC	CASSKRGPRAEQYF
TRBV5-4	.	.	TRBJ2-2	TGTGCCAGCAGCTTGGTGGCTAGCGCCGGGGAGCTGTTTTTT	CASSLVASAGELFF
TRBV7-9	.	TRBD1	TRBJ1-4	TGTGCCAGCAGCCCTTGGACAGGGGGCATCTCAGGATCCAATGAAAAACTGTTTTTT	CASSPWTGGISGSNEKLFF